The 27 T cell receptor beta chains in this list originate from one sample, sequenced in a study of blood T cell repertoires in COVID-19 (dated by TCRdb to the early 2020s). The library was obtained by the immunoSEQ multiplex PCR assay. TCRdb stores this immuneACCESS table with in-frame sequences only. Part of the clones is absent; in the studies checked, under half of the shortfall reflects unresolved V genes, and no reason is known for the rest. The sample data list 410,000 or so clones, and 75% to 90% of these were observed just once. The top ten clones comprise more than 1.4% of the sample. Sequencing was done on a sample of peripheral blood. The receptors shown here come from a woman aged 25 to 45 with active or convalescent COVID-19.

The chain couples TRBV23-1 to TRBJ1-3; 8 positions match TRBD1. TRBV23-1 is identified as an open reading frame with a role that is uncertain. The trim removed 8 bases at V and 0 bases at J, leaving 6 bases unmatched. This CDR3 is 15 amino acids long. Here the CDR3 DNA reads TGCGCCAGCCCCAGGGGGCAAAGCTCTGGAAACACCATATATTTT. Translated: CASPRGQSSGNTIYF.

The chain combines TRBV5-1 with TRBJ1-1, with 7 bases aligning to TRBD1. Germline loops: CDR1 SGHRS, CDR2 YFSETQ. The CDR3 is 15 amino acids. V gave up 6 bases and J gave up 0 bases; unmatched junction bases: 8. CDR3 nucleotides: TGCGCCAGCAAAAGGACAGGAGCCATGAACACTGAAGCTTTCTTT. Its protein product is CASKRTGAMNTEAFF.

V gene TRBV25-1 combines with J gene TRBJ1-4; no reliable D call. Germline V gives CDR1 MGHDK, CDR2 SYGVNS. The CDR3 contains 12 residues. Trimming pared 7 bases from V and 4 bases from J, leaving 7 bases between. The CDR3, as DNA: TGTGCCAGCACCGACTTTAATGAAAAACTGTTTTTT. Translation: CASTDFNEKLFF.

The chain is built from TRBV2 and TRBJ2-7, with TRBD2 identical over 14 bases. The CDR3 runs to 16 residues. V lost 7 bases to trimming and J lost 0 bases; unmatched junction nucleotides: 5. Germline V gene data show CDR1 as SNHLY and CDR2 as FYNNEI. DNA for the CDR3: TGTGCCAGCATCAGACTAGCGGGAGGGACCTCCTACGAGCAGTACTTC. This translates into CASIRLAGGTSYEQYF.

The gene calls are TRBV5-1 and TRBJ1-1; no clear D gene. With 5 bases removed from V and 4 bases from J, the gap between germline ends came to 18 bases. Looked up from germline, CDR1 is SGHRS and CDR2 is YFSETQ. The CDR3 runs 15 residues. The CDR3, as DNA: TGCGCCAGCAGAGGGCGGGAGGGTGAGTCCACTGAAGCTTTCTTT. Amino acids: CASRGREGESTEAFF.

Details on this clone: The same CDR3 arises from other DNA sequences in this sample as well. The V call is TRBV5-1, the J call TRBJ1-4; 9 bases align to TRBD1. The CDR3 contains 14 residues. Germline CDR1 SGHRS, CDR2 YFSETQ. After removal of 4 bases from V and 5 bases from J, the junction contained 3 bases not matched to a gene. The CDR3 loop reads CASSTGTGNEKLFF. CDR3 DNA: TGCGCCAGCAGCACCGGGACAGGGAATGAAAAACTGTTTTTT. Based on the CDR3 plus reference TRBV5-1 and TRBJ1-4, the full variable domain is KAGVTQTPRYLIKTRGQQVTLSCSPISGHRSVSWYQQTPGQGLQFLFEYFSETQRNKGNFPGRFSGRQFSNSRSEMNVSTLELGDSALYLCASSTGTGNEKLFFGSGTQLSVL.

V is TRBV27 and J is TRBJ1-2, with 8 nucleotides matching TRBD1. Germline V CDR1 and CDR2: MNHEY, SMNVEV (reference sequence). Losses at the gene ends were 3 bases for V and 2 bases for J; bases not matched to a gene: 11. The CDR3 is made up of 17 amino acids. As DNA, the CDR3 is TGTGCCAGCAGTTTGACAGGGGCCAATCAAATCAACTATGGCTACACCTTC. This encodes CASSLTGANQINYGYTF.

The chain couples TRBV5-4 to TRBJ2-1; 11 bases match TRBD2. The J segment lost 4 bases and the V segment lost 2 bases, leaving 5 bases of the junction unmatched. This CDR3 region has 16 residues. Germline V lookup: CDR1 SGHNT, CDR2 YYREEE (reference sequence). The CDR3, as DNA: TGTGCCAGCAGCTTAAGCGTAGCGGGAGGGTACAATGAGCAGTTCTTC. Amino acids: CASSLSVAGGYNEQFF.

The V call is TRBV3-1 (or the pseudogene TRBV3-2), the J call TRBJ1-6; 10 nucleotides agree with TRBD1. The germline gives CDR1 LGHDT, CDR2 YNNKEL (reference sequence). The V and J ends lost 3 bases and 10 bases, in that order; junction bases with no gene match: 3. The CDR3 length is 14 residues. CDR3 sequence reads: CASSQGQGRSPLHF. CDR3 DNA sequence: TGTGCCAGCAGCCAGGGACAGGGGAGGTCACCCCTCCACTTT.

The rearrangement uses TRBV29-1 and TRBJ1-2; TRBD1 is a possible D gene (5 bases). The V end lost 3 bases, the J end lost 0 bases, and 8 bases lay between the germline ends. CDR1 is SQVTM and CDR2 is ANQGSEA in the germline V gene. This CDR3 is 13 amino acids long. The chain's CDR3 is CSVEDTANYGYTF. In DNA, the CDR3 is TGCAGCGTTGAGGACACGGCTAACTATGGCTACACCTTC. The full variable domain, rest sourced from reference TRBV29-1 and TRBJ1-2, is SAVISQKPSRDICQRGTSLTIQCQVDSQVTMMFWYRQQPGQSLTLIATANQGSEATYESGFVIDKFPISRPNLTFSTLTVSNMSPEDSSIYLCSVEDTANYGYTFGSGTRLTVV.

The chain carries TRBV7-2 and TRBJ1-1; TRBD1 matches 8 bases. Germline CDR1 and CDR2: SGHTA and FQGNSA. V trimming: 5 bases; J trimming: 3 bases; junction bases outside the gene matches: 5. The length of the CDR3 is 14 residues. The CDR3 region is CASSLNRGYTEAFF. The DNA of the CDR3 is TGTGCCAGCAGCCTAAACAGGGGGTACACTGAAGCTTTCTTT.

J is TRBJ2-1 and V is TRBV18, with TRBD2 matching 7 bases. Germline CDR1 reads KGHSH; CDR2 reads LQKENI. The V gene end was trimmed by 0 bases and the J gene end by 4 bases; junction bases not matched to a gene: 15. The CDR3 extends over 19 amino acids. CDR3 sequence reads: CASSPPFSRDYRTYNEQFF. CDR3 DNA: TGTGCCAGCTCACCACCGTTTTCCCGGGACTACAGAACTTACAATGAGCAGTTCTTC.

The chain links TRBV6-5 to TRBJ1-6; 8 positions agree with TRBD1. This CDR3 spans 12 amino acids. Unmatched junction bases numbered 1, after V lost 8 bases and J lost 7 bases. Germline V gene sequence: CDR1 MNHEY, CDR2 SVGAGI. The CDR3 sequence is CASGDRNSPLHF. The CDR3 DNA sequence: TGTGCCAGCGGGGACAGGAATTCACCCCTCCACTTT.

The CDR3 reads CASSEIRRTTNTGELFF. CDR3 DNA sequence: TGTGCCAGCAGTGAAATCCGGAGGACCACGAACACCGGGGAGCTGTTTTTT. J is TRBJ2-2 and V is TRBV6-1, with D possibly being TRBD2 (5 bases). The CDR3 is 17 amino acids. V was clipped by 2 bases and J by 0 bases, with 13 bases between them. Germline CDR1 is MNHNS and CDR2 is SASEGT.

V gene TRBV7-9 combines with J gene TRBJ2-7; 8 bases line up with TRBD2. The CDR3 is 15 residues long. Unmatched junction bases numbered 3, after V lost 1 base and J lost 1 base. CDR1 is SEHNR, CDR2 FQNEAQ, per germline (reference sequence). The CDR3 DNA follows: TGTGCCAGCAGCTTAGGTAGCGGGGATTCCTACGAGCAGTACTTC. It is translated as CASSLGSGDSYEQYF.

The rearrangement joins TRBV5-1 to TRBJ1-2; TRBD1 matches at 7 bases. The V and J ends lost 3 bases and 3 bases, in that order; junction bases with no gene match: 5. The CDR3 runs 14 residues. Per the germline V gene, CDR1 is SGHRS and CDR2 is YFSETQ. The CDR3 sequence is CASSSGQAHYGYTF. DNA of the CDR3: TGCGCCAGCAGCTCCGGACAGGCCCACTATGGCTACACCTTC.

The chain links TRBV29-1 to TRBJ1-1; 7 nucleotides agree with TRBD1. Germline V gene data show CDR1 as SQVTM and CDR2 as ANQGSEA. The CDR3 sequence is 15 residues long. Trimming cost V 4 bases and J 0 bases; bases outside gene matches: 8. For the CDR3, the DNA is TGCAGCGTTGTCGGTGGGACAGATTTGAACACTGAAGCTTTCTTT. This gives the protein CSVVGGTDLNTEAFF.

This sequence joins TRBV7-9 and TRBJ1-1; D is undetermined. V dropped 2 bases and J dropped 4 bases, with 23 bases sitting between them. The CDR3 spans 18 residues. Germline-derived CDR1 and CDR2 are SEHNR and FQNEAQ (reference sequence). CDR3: CASSLNWWAGKLTTEAFF. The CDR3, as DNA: TGTGCCAGCAGCTTAAACTGGTGGGCAGGTAAACTCACCACTGAAGCTTTCTTT.

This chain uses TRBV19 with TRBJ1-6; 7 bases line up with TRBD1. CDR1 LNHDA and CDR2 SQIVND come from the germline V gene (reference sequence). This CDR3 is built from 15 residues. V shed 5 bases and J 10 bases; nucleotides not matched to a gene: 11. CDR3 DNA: TGTGCCAGTAGTTTCGGGGACAGCTCTCGGTCACCCCTCCACTTT. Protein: CASSFGDSSRSPLHF.

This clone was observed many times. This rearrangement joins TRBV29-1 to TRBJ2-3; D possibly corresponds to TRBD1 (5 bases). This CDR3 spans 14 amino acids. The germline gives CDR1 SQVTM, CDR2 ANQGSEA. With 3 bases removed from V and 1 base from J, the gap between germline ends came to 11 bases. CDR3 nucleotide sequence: TGCAGCGTTGATGGCAGGGAAGGCACAGATACGCAGTATTTT. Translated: CSVDGREGTDTQYF.

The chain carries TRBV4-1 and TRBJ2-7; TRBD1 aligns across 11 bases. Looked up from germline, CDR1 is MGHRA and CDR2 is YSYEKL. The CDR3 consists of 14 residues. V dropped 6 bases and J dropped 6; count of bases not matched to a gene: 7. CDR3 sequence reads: CASSRGQGAPEQYF. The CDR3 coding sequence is TGCGCCAGCAGTCGCGGACAGGGGGCGCCCGAGCAGTACTTC.

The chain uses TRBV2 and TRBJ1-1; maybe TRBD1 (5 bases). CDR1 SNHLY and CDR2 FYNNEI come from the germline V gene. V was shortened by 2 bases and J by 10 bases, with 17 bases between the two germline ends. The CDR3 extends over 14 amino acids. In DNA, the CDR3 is TGTGCCAGCAGTGAAAAGGGGTACCAACCTGCAGCTTTCTTT. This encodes CASSEKGYQPAAFF.

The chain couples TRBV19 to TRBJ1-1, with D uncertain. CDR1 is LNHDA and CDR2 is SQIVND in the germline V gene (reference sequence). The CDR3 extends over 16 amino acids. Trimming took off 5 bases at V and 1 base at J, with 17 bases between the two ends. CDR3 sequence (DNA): TGTGCCAGTAGTTTCCTCCGGAGTCAGACGAACACTGAAGCTTTCTTT. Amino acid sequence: CASSFLRSQTNTEAFF.

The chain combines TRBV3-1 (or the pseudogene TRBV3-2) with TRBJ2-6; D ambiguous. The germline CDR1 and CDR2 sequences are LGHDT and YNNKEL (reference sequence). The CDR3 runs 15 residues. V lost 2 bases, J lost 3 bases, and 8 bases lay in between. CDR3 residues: CASSQWSGGANVLTF. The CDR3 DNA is TGTGCCAGCAGCCAATGGTCAGGTGGGGCCAACGTCCTGACTTTC.

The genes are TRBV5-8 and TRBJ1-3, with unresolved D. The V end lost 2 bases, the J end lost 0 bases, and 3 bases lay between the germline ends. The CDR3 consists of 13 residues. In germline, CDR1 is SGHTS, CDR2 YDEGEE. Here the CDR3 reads CASSFGSGNTIYF. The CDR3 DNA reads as TGTGCCAGCAGCTTCGGCTCTGGAAACACCATATATTTT.

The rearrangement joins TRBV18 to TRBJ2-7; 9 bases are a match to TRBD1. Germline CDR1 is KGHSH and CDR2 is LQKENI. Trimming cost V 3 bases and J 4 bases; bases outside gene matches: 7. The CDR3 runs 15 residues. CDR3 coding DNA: TGTGCCAGCTCACCTACTGGACAGGGGATGTACGAGCAGTACTTC. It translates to CASSPTGQGMYEQYF.

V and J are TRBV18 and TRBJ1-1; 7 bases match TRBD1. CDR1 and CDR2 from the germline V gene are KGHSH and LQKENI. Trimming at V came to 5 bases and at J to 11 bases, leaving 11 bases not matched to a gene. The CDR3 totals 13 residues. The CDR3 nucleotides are TGTGCCAGCTCATCCACCAACCAGGGGGTTGCTTTCTTT. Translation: CASSSTNQGVAFF.